The source of this TCR beta chain is a study of T cell repertoires in cytomegalovirus infection (dated by TCRdb to about 2019). About the full investigation: Donor HLA type was relevant to the analysis, because carriage of CMV infection together with the matching HLA type was indicated by public TCR beta signatures. Study-level results and caveats: In both this cohort and an independent roughly 400-donor cohort, the cumulative frequency of public TCR beta family members distinguished carriers of CMV infection plus the relevant HLA type. The ex vivo response was dominated by HLA-C-restricted CMV-specific TCR beta clonotypes, which also provided the single most frequent clonotype in two of eight donors.

In the case of this clonotype: Its target antigen remains unknown. No qualities accompany the bases; no much larger clone lies one base away.

The CDR3 runs 15 amino acids, cysteine and phenylalanine included. Left in the record is the CDR3 DNA by itself, 45 bases read in frame from the first base. Trimming takes 3 bases off V and 3 bases off J; junction bases not matched to a gene: 4. The instrument was an Illumina HiSeq 1500. TCRdb redid the processing of the public reads, applying fastp at Q25 and MiXCR, and retained in-frame beta chains. Every distinct CDR3 protein forms one entry, paired with its most common genes and DNA. Present in this sample are about 310,000 distinct CDR3 sequences, roughly 15% of which were seen just once. 12% of the sample is in the top ten clones.

Here the chain combines TRBV12-3 or TRBV12-4 and TRBJ2-2; 7 bases in the middle match TRBD1. Sequenced input: PBMCs. The receptor was isolated from a human donor in good health (CMV status not recorded). Some clones in this sample may be carry-over from other donors' samples. Here is the DNA: TGTGCCAGCAGTTTTCGAGGGGGCTACACCGGGGAGCTGTTTTTT. Its protein reads: CASSFRGGYTGELFF.